The 9 T cell receptor beta chains listed next were all sequenced from one sample in a study of blood T cell repertoires in COVID-19. TCRdb's copy holds only in-frame clones and misses some; the assay was immunoSEQ multiplex PCR. The sample lists about 220,000 clones, 70% to 90% occurring once. Sequenced sample: peripheral blood. The receptor set was obtained from a human donor in a cohort sampled during active COVID-19.

The genes are TRBV5-6 and TRBJ1-2; TRBD1 aligns across 8 bases. The CDR3 extends over 14 amino acids. CDR1 and CDR2 from the germline V gene are SGHDT and YYEEEE. The junction had 5 bases not matched to a gene; V was cut back by 1 base and J by 6 bases. The chain's CDR3 is CASSLNQGANGYTF. The CDR3 coding sequence is TGTGCCAGCAGCTTGAATCAGGGGGCGAATGGCTACACCTTC.

The chain is built from TRBV27 and TRBJ2-6, with D perhaps matching TRBD1 (6 bases). Germline V gives CDR1 MNHEY, CDR2 SMNVEV (reference sequence). The CDR3 runs to 14 residues. The germline V and J ends were trimmed by 6 bases and 4 bases, with 10 bases remaining between them. The CDR3 loop reads CASRGAVGANVLTF. The CDR3, as DNA: TGTGCCAGCAGGGGGGCGGTGGGGGCCAACGTCCTGACTTTC.

This chain uses TRBV28 with TRBJ1-1; D perhaps matches TRBD1 (5 bases). V lost 3 bases and J 5 bases, leaving 13 bases between the germline ends. Germline V gene lookup returns CDR1 MDHEN and CDR2 SYDVKM. The CDR3 contains 14 residues. DNA of the CDR3: TGTGCCAGCAGTTTTAGAAGGGGCAGGACTGAAGCTTTCTTT. It yields the protein CASSFRRGRTEAFF.

The chain recombines TRBV29-1 with TRBJ1-2; no reliable D call. In germline, CDR1 is SQVTM, CDR2 ANQGSEA. Between the trimmed V and J ends, which lost 3 bases and 4 bases, there was a span of 12 bases. The length of the CDR3 is 13 residues. CDR3 protein: CSVDRGRGYGYTF. The DNA for the CDR3 is TGCAGCGTTGATCGCGGCCGGGGCTATGGCTACACCTTC.

This clone was picked up a small number of times. This rearrangement joins TRBV2 to TRBJ2-7, with a possible D match to TRBD2 (6 bases). Trimming took off 4 bases at V and 4 bases at J, with 17 bases between the two ends. Germline lookup yields CDR1 SNHLY and CDR2 FYNNEI. This CDR3 comprises 15 residues. This chain's CDR3 is CASSAQSGRGYEQYF. As DNA, the CDR3 is TGTGCCAGCAGTGCTCAATCGGGGCGGGGTTACGAGCAGTACTTC.

This clone was recorded once. V usage is TRBV5-1 and J usage is TRBJ1-2; maybe TRBD1 (5 bases). Between the trimmed V and J ends, which lost 4 bases and 8 bases, there was a span of 9 bases. This CDR3 contains 11 residues. Per germline, CDR1 SGHRS and CDR2 YFSETQ. The CDR3 sequence is CASSRGRGYTF. CDR3 coding DNA: TGCGCCAGCAGCAGGGGTCGCGGCTACACCTTC.

The genes are TRBV30 and TRBJ1-5; no clear D gene. The CDR3 length is 13 residues. V was shortened by 2 bases and J by 5 bases, with 10 bases between the two germline ends. The germline CDR1 and CDR2 sequences are GTSNPN and SVGIG (reference sequence). CDR3 in amino acids: CAWSSRSYQPQHF. The CDR3, as DNA: TGTGCCTGGAGTTCGCGGTCTTATCAGCCCCAGCATTTT.

This chain uses TRBV7-9 with TRBJ1-6; D unresolved. Germline V CDR1 and CDR2: SEHNR, FQNEAQ (reference sequence). The CDR3 is 12 residues long. V lost 3 bases and J 8 bases, leaving 5 bases between the germline ends. This CDR3 reads CASSFSDSPLHF. Here the CDR3 DNA reads TGTGCCAGCAGCTTCTCTGATTCACCCCTCCACTTT.

Concerning this clone: At one boundary the junction diverges from the germline segment, which might be a read error. V and J are TRBV5-1 and TRBJ1-1; TRBD1 is a possible D gene (6 bases). CDR1 is SGHRS and CDR2 is YFSETQ in the germline V gene. The CDR3 has 12 amino acids. CDR3 residues: CASSLDGQRPTF. The DNA of the CDR3 is TGCGCCAGCAGCTTGGATGGACAGCGTCCAACCTTT.